Listed here are 9 T cell receptor beta chains from one sample, sequenced in a study of blood T cells in healthy people across ages. Using a J-beta primer mix together with a sample-barcoded 5' primer, a second PCR was run for about 7 to 12 cycles. TCRdb analysed the 5' RACE reads with MiXCR anew, one entry per CDR3 protein. The table lists 600,000 to 900,000 distinct CDR3 sequences, roughly 24% of them singletons, with 3% in the top ten. These data also featured in a second study, about T cells of mothers and their children.

The specimen was blood. All receptors derive from a boy between 5 and 17 years old in good health.

The chain uses TRBV10-1 and TRBJ2-2; 12 bases agree with TRBD1. V lost 5 bases and J lost 7; bases outside the gene matches: 5. There are 15 residues in the CDR3. Germline assignment: CDR1 WNHNN and CDR2 SYGVQD (reference sequence). CDR3 loop: CASSSGTGGYGELFF. CDR3 coding DNA: TGCGCCAGCAGTTCCGGGACAGGGGGCTACGGGGAGCTGTTTTTT.

The V gene is TRBV5-1, the J gene TRBJ2-5, with 9 bases fitting TRBD1. The CDR3 sequence is 14 residues long. Per the germline V gene, CDR1 is SGHRS and CDR2 is YFSETQ. J lost 6 bases, V lost 3 bases, and 6 bases had no gene match. DNA for the CDR3: TGCGCCAGCAGCTCAACAGGGGGCGGAAAGACCCAGTACTTC. It yields the protein CASSSTGGGKTQYF.

The rearrangement uses TRBV4-1 and TRBJ2-5, with no clear D. TRBJ2-7 explains the end of the DNA better; the J call may be wrong. Per germline, CDR1 MGHRA and CDR2 YSYEKL. The CDR3 has 16 amino acids. CDR3 DNA sequence: TGCGCCAGCAGCCACGCTCCCCCGGGCCACTCCTACGAGCAGTACTTC. Protein product: CASSHAPPGHSYEQYF.

In this sample, this clonotype turned up a few times. The junction departs from germline at one end; a sequencing error may be responsible. This chain links TRBV20-1 with TRBJ2-1, with D hard to call. CDR1 DFQATT and CDR2 SNEGSKA come from the germline V gene (reference sequence). The CDR3 has 11 amino acids. CDR3: CSAKPLRSGYF. The CDR3 DNA follows: TGCAGTGCTAAACCACTACGGAGTGGATACTTC.

The rearrangement joins TRBV20-1 to TRBJ1-3; unclear D gene. V gave up 0 bases and J gave up 4 bases, with 13 bases separating them. The CDR3 is 15 amino acids. In germline, CDR1 is DFQATT, CDR2 SNEGSKA (reference sequence). For the CDR3, the DNA is TGCAGTGCTAGAGATCCCGAGATGCCCGGAAACACCATATATTTT. Translation gives CSARDPEMPGNTIYF.

This clonotype was seen a few times. V usage is TRBV12-3 or TRBV12-4 and J usage is TRBJ1-2; 12 positions agree with TRBD1. This CDR3 comprises 20 residues. After removal of 4 bases from V and 2 bases from J, the junction contained 17 bases not matched to a gene. This CDR3 reads CASSSGFRPGQGASNYGYTF. In DNA form, the CDR3 reads TGTGCCAGCAGTTCCGGATTTCGCCCGGGACAGGGGGCCTCGAACTATGGCTACACCTTC.

The V and J genes are TRBV28 and TRBJ1-6, with D uncertain. Looked up from germline, CDR1 is MDHEN and CDR2 is SYDVKM. Trimming took 6 bases from V and 6 from J, leaving 15 bases between them. The CDR3 is 15 residues long. CDR3 bases: TGTGCCAGCAGGGGTTTGACGGAGCGTAATTCACCCCTCCACTTT. This sequence encodes CASRGLTERNSPLHF.

The chain employs TRBV6-1 and TRBJ2-7; TRBD1 aligns across 9 bases. J gave up 4 bases and V 9 bases, and 4 bases lay outside the gene matches. This CDR3 comprises 12 residues. CDR1 is MNHNS, CDR2 SASEGT, per germline. CDR3 nucleotides: TGTGCCAGTACAGGGGGCTCGTACGAGCAGTACTTC. It is translated as CASTGGSYEQYF.

The V and J genes are TRBV5-1 and TRBJ2-7, with a possible D match to TRBD1 (6 bases). The CDR3 runs to 15 residues. Germline V gives CDR1 SGHRS, CDR2 YFSETQ. With 4 bases removed from V and 0 bases from J, the gap between germline ends came to 14 bases. The CDR3, as DNA: TGCGCCAGCAGCCCGGGGACAAGGAGCTCCTACGAGCAGTACTTC. It specifies CASSPGTRSSYEQYF.